The 32 T cell receptor beta chains below were found in one sample sequenced in a study of T cells in Graves' hyperthyroidism and ophthalmopathy. The TCR beta CDR3 regions underwent amplification using RNA transcripts as the source. HTBI primers drove first-round RT-PCR of the TCR CDR3. TCRdb recomputed calls from the multiplex PCR reads with MiXCR, one row per CDR3 protein. The sample records approximately 520,000 distinct CDR3 sequences, around 24% being singletons. Sequenced material: blood. Every receptor here comes from a woman in her 30s with Graves' ophthalmopathy.

This clonotype was seen at least ten times. The junction differs from germline at one of its ends, possibly a read error. This rearrangement joins TRBV19 to TRBJ1-2, with no clear D. The germline V gene has CDR1 LNHDA and CDR2 SQIVND (reference sequence). There are 10 residues in the CDR3. CDR3 in DNA: TGTGCCAGTTTTGCCGGTATTTGGGCCTTC. It yields the protein CASFAGIWAF.

This clonotype was seen ten or more times. The V gene is TRBV27, the J gene TRBJ2-7; a weak D match, TRBD1 (5 bases). Germline V gives CDR1 MNHEY, CDR2 SMNVEV (reference sequence). This CDR3 spans 13 amino acids. V lost 2 bases, J lost 6 bases, and 11 bases lay in between. The CDR3 here is CASSLNQGGEQYF. The CDR3 DNA is TGTGCCAGCAGTTTAAATCAGGGTGGCGAGCAGTACTTC.

This clonotype was detected many times. The CDR3 is CASSQGAGGDQETQYF. The CDR3 nucleotides are TGCGCCAGCAGCCAAGGGGCGGGGGGGGACCAAGAGACCCAGTACTTC. V gene TRBV4-1 combines with J gene TRBJ2-5; 9 positions match TRBD2. Losses at the gene ends were 1 base for V and 0 bases for J; bases not matched to a gene: 3. Germline V gene data show CDR1 as MGHRA and CDR2 as YSYEKL. The CDR3 extends over 16 amino acids.

This chain connects TRBV6-1 to TRBJ2-7; 14 nucleotides line up with TRBD2. Unmatched junction bases numbered 6, after V lost 6 bases and J lost 2 bases. Per germline, CDR1 MNHNS and CDR2 SASEGT. CDR3 size: 16 residues. The CDR3 coding sequence is TGTGCCAGCAGGCTTTCGACTAGCGGGGGGGCCTACGAGCAGTACTTC. This encodes CASRLSTSGGAYEQYF.

This rearrangement joins TRBV2 to TRBJ2-5; 10 bases line up with TRBD1. Germline CDR1 SNHLY, CDR2 FYNNEI. V was pared by 6 bases and J by 1 base, with 8 bases of the junction left unmatched. This CDR3 region has 16 residues. This CDR3 is CASRIDRGRIQETQYF. As DNA, the CDR3 is TGTGCCAGCAGGATAGACAGGGGGCGTATCCAAGAGACCCAGTACTTC. Full variable domain (missing parts from reference TRBV2 and TRBJ2-5): EPEVTQTPSHQVTQMGQEVILRCVPISNHLYFYWYRQILGQKVEFLVSFYNNEISEKSEIFDDQFSVERPDGSNFTLKIRSTKLEDSAMYFCASRIDRGRIQETQYFGPGTRLLVL.

This clonotype showed up just a few times. The chain recombines TRBV11-2 with TRBJ1-6; 9 nucleotides line up with TRBD1. The trim removed 6 bases at V and 2 bases at J, leaving 8 bases unmatched. CDR1 is SGHAT and CDR2 is FQNNGV in the germline V gene. This CDR3 spans 17 amino acids. The chain's CDR3 is CASRFRQGGTYNSPLHF. The CDR3 coding sequence is TGTGCCAGCAGATTTCGACAGGGGGGTACCTATAATTCACCCCTCCACTTT.

This clonotype has a count of ten or more. The chain uses TRBV4-2 and TRBJ1-1, with 9 bases lining up with TRBD1. Trimming at V came to 4 bases and at J to 5 bases, leaving 11 bases not matched to a gene. The CDR3 loop spans 16 amino acids. The germline V gene encodes CDR1 LGHNA and CDR2 YNFKEQ. CDR3 coding DNA: TGTGCCAGCAGCCTACTGGCAGGGACAGGGCGGACTGAAGCTTTCTTT. Translation: CASSLLAGTGRTEAFF.

This clonotype has at least ten counts. V usage is TRBV5-1 and J usage is TRBJ2-5, with D tentatively TRBD2 (5 bases). The germline V gene has CDR1 SGHRS and CDR2 YFSETQ. The CDR3 spans 15 residues. Trimming removed 0 bases from V and 6 bases from J, with 15 bases in between. The CDR3 nucleotides are TGCGCCAGCAGCTTGGAAGGCGGGTTTGGTAAGACCCAGTACTTC. Residues: CASSLEGGFGKTQYF.

The table lists this clonotype with many counts. The rearrangement links TRBV6-1 to TRBJ2-5; a weak D match, TRBD2 (6 bases). CDR1 and CDR2 (germline): MNHNS, SASEGT. The V end was cut by 6 bases, the J end by 2 bases, with 13 bases between. The CDR3 runs to 14 residues. The CDR3 sequence is CASRILASQETQYF. The CDR3 DNA follows: TGTGCCAGCAGGATCCTAGCGTCACAAGAGACCCAGTACTTC.

This clonotype was picked up many times. The V call is TRBV6-1, the J call TRBJ1-2; D is perhaps TRBD1 (6 bases). Germline lookup yields CDR1 MNHNS and CDR2 SASEGT. V lost 4 bases to trimming and J lost 6 bases, with 18 bases between them. The CDR3 runs to 15 residues. As DNA, the CDR3 is TGTGCCAGCAGTGGGGAGACAGGTCCCTTGGATGGCTACACCTTC. Protein: CASSGETGPLDGYTF.

This clonotype was counted ten times or more. The DNA for the CDR3 is TGTGCCAGCAACACCGACCAAGGTGGCTACACCTTC. Amino acid sequence: CASNTDQGGYTF. The J gene is TRBJ1-2, the V gene TRBV28; no definite D call. Trimming stripped 7 bases from V and 7 bases from J, with 13 bases between. Per germline, CDR1 MDHEN and CDR2 SYDVKM. The CDR3 runs 12 residues.

The V and J genes are TRBV28 and TRBJ2-7; TRBD1 is a possible D gene (5 bases). Between the trimmed V and J ends, which lost 8 bases and 6 bases, there was a span of 17 bases. The germline V gene has CDR1 MDHEN and CDR2 SYDVKM. CDR3 length equals 13 residues. This CDR3 is CASRNQGQCEQYF. CDR3 sequence (DNA): TGTGCCAGCCGGAATCAGGGTCAGTGCGAGCAGTACTTC.

The rearrangement uses TRBV28 and TRBJ1-2, with 7 bases matching TRBD1. Trimming at V came to 5 bases and at J to 4 bases, leaving 7 bases not matched to a gene. CDR3 length: 14 residues. CDR1 and CDR2 (germline): MDHEN, SYDVKM. The CDR3 DNA sequence: TGTGCCAGCAGTGAAGGGGGCACCATCTATGGCTACACCTTC. Translated, it gives CASSEGGTIYGYTF.

This clonotype was recorded at least ten times. V is TRBV20-1 and J is TRBJ2-7, with 9 bases matching TRBD2. V trimming: 0 bases; J trimming: 3 bases; junction bases outside the gene matches: 6. CDR1 is DFQATT and CDR2 is SNEGSKA in the germline V gene (reference sequence). The CDR3 is 15 amino acids. CDR3 loop: CSARDRLAAHYEQYF. The CDR3 nucleotides read TGCAGTGCTAGAGATCGACTAGCGGCCCACTACGAGCAGTACTTC.

The chain couples TRBV18 to TRBJ2-2, with TRBD1 identical over 8 bases. The J segment lost 5 bases and the V segment lost 4 bases, leaving 6 bases of the junction unmatched. Germline V lookup: CDR1 KGHSH, CDR2 LQKENI. The CDR3 has 15 residues. The CDR3 loop is CASSLQGARTGELFF. The CDR3 DNA reads as TGTGCCAGCTCACTCCAGGGGGCAAGGACCGGGGAGCTGTTTTTT.

The CDR3 DNA reads as TGCAGTGCTAGAGATCTCCTAGCGGGAGTGACCCAGTACTTC. It is translated as CSARDLLAGVTQYF. The chain links TRBV20-1 to TRBJ2-5; TRBD2 matches at 10 bases. The CDR3 extends over 14 amino acids. Unmatched junction bases numbered 5, after V lost 0 bases and J lost 7 bases. CDR1 is DFQATT and CDR2 is SNEGSKA in the germline V gene (reference sequence).

This rearrangement joins TRBV28 to TRBJ2-1; no firm D call. Germline V gene data show CDR1 as MDHEN and CDR2 as SYDVKM. The V end was cut by 7 bases, the J end by 3 bases, with 13 bases between. This CDR3 contains 14 residues. Here the CDR3 reads CASNLFLSYNEQFF. The CDR3 coding sequence is TGTGCCAGCAACCTCTTTTTGAGCTACAATGAGCAGTTCTTC.

The genes are TRBV27 and TRBJ2-5; TRBD2 matches at 8 bases. V lost 6 bases and J lost 0; bases outside the gene matches: 9. Per the germline V gene, CDR1 is MNHEY and CDR2 is SMNVEV (reference sequence). This CDR3 spans 16 amino acids. In DNA form, the CDR3 reads TGTGCCAGCAGGCCCCTAGCGGGCTTGCACCAAGAGACCCAGTACTTC. Protein sequence: CASRPLAGLHQETQYF.

The count of this clonotype is one. The rearrangement uses TRBV12-3 or TRBV12-4 and TRBJ2-5, with 7 bases lining up with TRBD2. CDR3 length: 14 residues. V lost 7 bases and J lost 2; bases outside the gene matches: 7. The CDR3 DNA follows: TGTGCCAGCACCAGGGACTACCCACAAGAGACCCAGTACTTC. It codes for CASTRDYPQETQYF.

The J gene is TRBJ2-7, the V gene TRBV12-5, with D perhaps matching TRBD1 (5 bases). The germline V gene encodes CDR1 LGHNT and CDR2 FRNRAP. Trimming left V 5 bases short and J 9 bases short, with 14 bases between. The CDR3 length is 12 residues. This CDR3 is CASGLRQRGQYF. DNA of the CDR3: TGTGCTAGTGGTCTTCGACAGAGAGGGCAGTACTTC.

This clonotype was picked up many times. V usage is TRBV24-1 and J usage is TRBJ1-5; no clear D gene. V lost 5 bases and J lost 3, with 7 bases in between. This CDR3 spans 13 amino acids. Germline V gene sequence: CDR1 KGHDR, CDR2 SFDVKD. The DNA for the CDR3 is TGTGCCACCAGTGTGACGGTCAATCAGCCCCAGCATTTT. Its translation is CATSVTVNQPQHF.

This clonotype was picked up many times. The CDR3 DNA follows: TGTGCCAACTCCGCGGGACCCAGAAACACCATATATTTT. Its protein is CANSAGPRNTIYF. The chain joins TRBV2 to TRBJ1-3, with TRBD1 as a possible D gene (5 bases). The V end lost 10 bases, the J end lost 5 bases, and 15 bases lay between the germline ends. Germline CDR1 is SNHLY and CDR2 is FYNNEI. CDR3 size: 13 residues.

This clonotype has only a few counts. The genes are TRBV7-8 and TRBJ2-3, with 11 bases aligning to TRBD2. The V segment lost 3 bases and the J segment 3 bases; nucleotides outside the gene matches: 5. CDR3 length equals 16 residues. The V gene's germline CDR1 is SGHVS and CDR2 FQNEAQ. The CDR3 here is CASSFLPSGGTDTQYF. CDR3 sequence (DNA): TGTGCCAGCAGCTTCCTCCCTAGCGGGGGGACAGATACGCAGTATTTT.

This chain connects TRBV30 to TRBJ1-2, with TRBD1 as a possible D gene (6 bases). Per the germline V gene, CDR1 is GTSNPN and CDR2 is SVGIG (reference sequence). This CDR3 region has 15 residues. V was pared by 0 bases and J by 4 bases, with 15 bases between. Written as DNA, the CDR3 is TGTGCCTGGAGTGTCGCGGGACAACTCGGCTATGGCTACACCTTC. Encoded protein: CAWSVAGQLGYGYTF.

This sequence joins TRBV5-1 and TRBJ2-5; D is uncertain. The ends were cut back, 4 bases at V and 5 bases at J, with 12 bases in the middle. CDR3 length: 13 amino acids. CDR1 SGHRS and CDR2 YFSETQ come from the germline V gene. CDR3 DNA sequence: TGCGCCAGCAGCGAGGCAGGTCTGGAGACCCAGTACTTC. Translation: CASSEAGLETQYF. Drawing the rest from reference TRBV5-1 and TRBJ2-5, the complete variable domain is KAGVTQTPRYLIKTRGQQVTLSCSPISGHRSVSWYQQTPGQGLQFLFEYFSETQRNKGNFPGRFSGRQFSNSRSEMNVSTLELGDSALYLCASSEAGLETQYFGPGTRLLVL.

This chain links TRBV5-1 with TRBJ2-2; 10 bases fit TRBD1. Losses at the gene ends were 6 bases for V and 7 bases for J; bases not matched to a gene: 9. CDR3 length: 15 residues. Germline CDR1 and CDR2: SGHRS and YFSETQ. The CDR3 DNA follows: TGCGCCAGCATCTGGGGGACAGGGGCCGGCGGGGAGCTGTTTTTT. Its translation is CASIWGTGAGGELFF. Full variable domain (outside the CDR3, taken from reference TRBV5-1 and TRBJ2-2): KAGVTQTPRYLIKTRGQQVTLSCSPISGHRSVSWYQQTPGQGLQFLFEYFSETQRNKGNFPGRFSGRQFSNSRSEMNVSTLELGDSALYLCASIWGTGAGGELFFGEGSRLTVL.

This clonotype has ten or more counts. This chain links TRBV12-3 or TRBV12-4 with TRBJ1-2; 8 bases align to TRBD1. CDR3 size: 14 residues. Trimming removed 3 bases from V and 5 bases from J; junction bases left unmatched: 5. CDR3 bases: TGTGCCAGCAGTTTTGACAGGGGTAGTTATGGCTACACCTTC. Residues: CASSFDRGSYGYTF.

This clonotype was recorded many times. The genes are TRBV6-1 and TRBJ2-7, with TRBD1 identical over 8 bases. CDR1 and CDR2 (germline): MNHNS, SASEGT. CDR3 size: 12 residues. Unmatched junction bases numbered 3, after V lost 6 bases and J lost 5 bases. The CDR3 spells CASRGQENEQYF. The CDR3 DNA is TGTGCCAGCAGGGGACAGGAAAACGAGCAGTACTTC.

At least ten counts were recorded for this clonotype. The chain is built from TRBV6-5 and TRBJ1-4, with D possibly TRBD1 on 6 matching bases. Germline V gene lookup returns CDR1 MNHEY and CDR2 SVGAGI. V gave up 2 bases and J gave up 7 bases, with 17 bases separating them. The CDR3 is made up of 16 amino acids. CDR3 amino acids: CASSYPMGGLGEKLFF. The CDR3 nucleotides are TGTGCCAGCAGTTACCCTATGGGGGGCCTCGGTGAAAAACTGTTTTTT.

The rearrangement links TRBV20-1 to TRBJ2-2; D gene ambiguous. V lost 7 bases to trimming and J lost 3 bases, with 15 bases between them. The length of the CDR3 is 14 residues. Germline lookup yields CDR1 DFQATT and CDR2 SNEGSKA (reference sequence). The CDR3 region is CSVVGPGYTGELFF. The CDR3 bases are TGCAGTGTTGTCGGCCCGGGTTACACCGGGGAGCTGTTTTTT.

This clonotype was seen at least ten times. The chain employs TRBV7-2 and TRBJ1-2, with a tentative D call TRBD1 (5 bases). Germline values: CDR1 SGHTA, CDR2 FQGNSA. V lost 0 bases, J lost 0 bases, and 14 bases lay in between. There are 17 residues in the CDR3. The CDR3 nucleotides read TGTGCCAGCAGCTTAGCGGGGACGGATACTACTAACTATGGCTACACCTTC. It encodes CASSLAGTDTTNYGYTF. Supplemented by reference TRBV7-2 and TRBJ1-2, the full variable domain reads GAGVSQSPSNKVTEKGKDVELRCDPISGHTALYWYRQSLGQGLEFLIYFQGNSAPDKSGLPSDRFSAERTGGSVSTLTIQRTQQEDSAVYLCASSLAGTDTTNYGYTFGSGTRLTVV.

Many counts were recorded for this clonotype. V gene TRBV29-1 combines with J gene TRBJ2-5; weak D call: TRBD1 (6 bases). With 7 bases removed from V and 2 bases from J, the gap between germline ends came to 17 bases. CDR3 length equals 14 residues. Germline V gene data show CDR1 as SQVTM and CDR2 as ANQGSEA. The chain's CDR3 is CSAPTGGGQETQYF. DNA of the CDR3: TGCAGCGCTCCGACAGGAGGAGGACAAGAGACCCAGTACTTC.